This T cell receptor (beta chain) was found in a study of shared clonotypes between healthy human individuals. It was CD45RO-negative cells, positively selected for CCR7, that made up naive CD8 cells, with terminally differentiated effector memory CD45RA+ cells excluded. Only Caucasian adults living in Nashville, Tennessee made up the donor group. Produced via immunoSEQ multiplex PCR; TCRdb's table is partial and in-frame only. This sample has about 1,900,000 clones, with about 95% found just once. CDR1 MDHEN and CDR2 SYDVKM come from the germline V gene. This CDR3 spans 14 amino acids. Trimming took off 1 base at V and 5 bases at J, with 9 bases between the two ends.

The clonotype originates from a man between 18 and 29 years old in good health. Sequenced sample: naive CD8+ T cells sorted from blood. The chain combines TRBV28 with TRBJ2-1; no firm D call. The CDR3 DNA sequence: TGTGCCAGCAGTTTATATGCGGACCACAATGAGCAGTTCTTC. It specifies CASSLYADHNEQFF.